These 15 T cell receptor beta chains originate from one sample sequenced in a study of blood T cell repertoires in COVID-19 (dated by TCRdb to about 2020). Library generation was performed with the immunoSEQ multiplex PCR assay. TCRdb took this table from immuneACCESS and kept in-frame rearrangements with V and J called. Such tables lack part of the clones; where checked against another copy, unresolved V genes explain under half of the gap, and the rest is unexplained. The sample table contains tens of thousands of clones; only one count was recorded for around 85% of them. More than 2.5% of the sample is in the top ten clones. Sequencing was performed on peripheral blood. Every receptor here comes from a man aged 50-59 years with acute or convalescent COVID-19.

V is TRBV6-4 and J is TRBJ1-5; 10 nucleotides match TRBD1. CDR3 size: 13 residues. The V and J ends lost 5 bases and 8 bases, in that order; junction bases with no gene match: 3. Germline CDR1 reads MRHNA; CDR2 reads SNTAGT. In DNA form, the CDR3 reads TGTGCCAGCAGTAGGGACAGGGGTGAGCCCCAGCATTTT. Its protein product is CASSRDRGEPQHF.

In its sample, this clone was seen once. Written as DNA, the CDR3 is TGTGCCAGCAGCTCTCATCCGGGCCAAGGAGGAAGGCAGCCCCAGCATTTT. This encodes CASSSHPGQGGRQPQHF. V gene TRBV7-6 combines with J gene TRBJ1-5; no firm D call. Germline CDR1 SGHVS, CDR2 FNYEAQ. Trimming pared 4 bases from V and 7 bases from J, leaving 23 bases between. CDR3 length: 17 amino acids. Filled out from reference TRBV7-6 and TRBJ1-5, the complete variable domain reads GAGVSQSPRYKVTKRGQDVALRCDPISGHVSLYWYRQALGQGPEFLTYFNYEAQQDKSGLPNDRFSAERPEGSISTLTIQRTEQRDSAMYRCASSSHPGQGGRQPQHFGDGTRLSIL.

V is TRBV7-9 and J is TRBJ2-1; 12 nucleotides align to TRBD2. CDR1 is SEHNR and CDR2 is FQNEAQ in the germline V gene (reference sequence). J was trimmed by 8 bases and V by 5 bases; bases with no gene match: 7. The CDR3 length is 15 residues. The CDR3 DNA reads as TGTGCCAGCAGCGCCTGGACTAGCGGGACGGATGAGCAGTTCTTC. Translating gives CASSAWTSGTDEQFF.

The chain has TRBV6-5 and TRBJ1-5; D is possibly TRBD1 (5 bases). This CDR3 comprises 13 residues. Germline V lookup: CDR1 MNHEY, CDR2 SVGAGI. Trimming cost V 6 bases and J 4 bases, with 10 bases left between them. The CDR3, as DNA: TGTGCCAGCAGCCCCGACAGAAATCAGCCCCAGCATTTT. Its protein is CASSPDRNQPQHF.

The chain couples TRBV7-9 to TRBJ2-5; D is possibly TRBD2 (7 bases). CDR1 and CDR2 (germline): SEHNR, FQNEAQ (reference sequence). The CDR3 runs 13 residues. Trimming took off 5 bases at V and 4 bases at J, with 11 bases between the two ends. CDR3 sequence reads: CASSPRGGETQYF. In DNA, the CDR3 is TGTGCCAGCAGCCCGAGGGGGGGAGAGACCCAGTACTTC.

The CDR3 loop is CATSPEDVSVSSEAFF. CDR3 DNA sequence: TGTGCCACCTCACCCGAAGACGTTTCGGTTTCTAGTGAAGCTTTCTTT. The chain links TRBV10-3 to TRBJ1-1, with no clear D. The CDR3 has 16 residues. Trimming cost V 10 bases and J 7 bases, with 28 bases left between them. Germline CDR1 is ENHRY and CDR2 is SYGVKD.

The chain recombines TRBV4-2 with TRBJ2-5; 12 bases match TRBD2. Germline values: CDR1 LGHNA, CDR2 YNFKEQ. CDR3 length: 16 residues. The J segment lost 4 bases and the V segment lost 3 bases, leaving 6 bases of the junction unmatched. In DNA form, the CDR3 reads TGTGCCAGCAGCCAGAGACTAGCGGGAGAAGGAGAGACCCAGTACTTC. It specifies CASSQRLAGEGETQYF.

V is TRBV30 and J is TRBJ2-7; TRBD1 agrees at 7 bases. The V and J ends lost 4 bases and 2 bases, in that order; junction bases with no gene match: 11. This CDR3 region has 15 residues. The germline gives CDR1 GTSNPN, CDR2 SVGIG (reference sequence). CDR3: CAWNNVGTDPYEQYF. The CDR3 DNA reads as TGTGCCTGGAATAATGTCGGGACAGACCCCTACGAGCAGTACTTC.

CDR3 region: CASSLGASGGTDTQYF. The CDR3 coding sequence is TGTGCCAGCAGCTTAGGGGCTAGCGGGGGCACAGATACGCAGTATTTT. The chain uses TRBV7-2 and TRBJ2-3; TRBD2 matches 9 bases. The CDR3 loop spans 16 amino acids. The junction had 3 bases not matched to a gene; V was cut back by 1 base and J by 1 base. From germline, CDR1 is SGHTA and CDR2 FQGNSA.

The V gene is TRBV6-2 or TRBV6-3, the J gene TRBJ2-1; 8 nucleotides line up with TRBD2. Germline CDR1 MNHEY, CDR2 SVGEGT. The V gene end was trimmed by 3 bases and the J gene end by 8 bases; junction bases not matched to a gene: 15. The CDR3 sequence is 17 residues long. In DNA form, the CDR3 reads TGTGCCAGCAGTTATTTGCCGAGCAGCGGGAGTATCGATGAGCAGTTCTTC. Its protein is CASSYLPSSGSIDEQFF.

This clone has just a few counts. The rearrangement joins TRBV5-5 to TRBJ1-1; TRBD1 is a possible D gene (6 bases). V was pared by 4 bases and J by 3 bases, with 16 bases between. Germline CDR1 SGHKS, CDR2 YYEKEE (reference sequence). This CDR3 is built from 15 residues. CDR3 amino acids: CASSRFRGPYTEAFF. The CDR3 DNA sequence: TGTGCCAGCAGCCGTTTCAGGGGACCCTACACTGAAGCTTTCTTT. The whole variable domain, remainder taken from reference TRBV5-5 and TRBJ1-1, is DAGVTQSPTHLIKTRGQQVTLRCSPISGHKSVSWYQQVLGQGPQFIFQYYEKEERGRGNFPDRFSARQFPNYSSELNVNALLLGDSALYLCASSRFRGPYTEAFFGQGTRLTVV.

The sample holds a few counts of this clone. The chain recombines TRBV28 with TRBJ1-4; 10 nucleotides agree with TRBD1. V lost 6 bases to trimming and J lost 8 bases; unmatched junction nucleotides: 6. This CDR3 contains 14 residues. Germline CDR1 is MDHEN and CDR2 is SYDVKM. The CDR3: CASRLDRGWEKLFF. In nucleotides, the CDR3 is TGTGCCAGCAGACTGGACAGGGGGTGGGAAAAACTGTTTTTT. The entire variable domain, with the rest obtained from reference TRBV28 and TRBJ1-4, is as follows: DVKVTQSSRYLVKRTGEKVFLECVQDMDHENMFWYRQDPGLGLRLIYFSYDVKMKEKGDIPEGYSVSREKKERFSLILESASTNQTSMYLCASRLDRGWEKLFFGSGTQLSVL.

The chain joins TRBV2 to TRBJ1-2; no definite D call. Between the trimmed V and J ends, which lost 11 bases and 1 base, there was a span of 14 bases. Germline loops: CDR1 SNHLY, CDR2 FYNNEI. This CDR3 region has 13 residues. CDR3 coding DNA: TGTGCCTGTGCGACGGGGTTTAACTATGGCTACACCTTC. It encodes CACATGFNYGYTF.

The table lists this clone with a count of one. V gene TRBV9 combines with J gene TRBJ2-1; a possible D gene is TRBD2 (5 bases). Trimming cost V 6 bases and J 1 base, with 20 bases left between them. The CDR3 totals 17 residues. The germline gives CDR1 SGDLS, CDR2 YYNGEE. CDR3 loop: CASTPPTPAASYNEQFF. The CDR3 coding sequence is TGTGCCAGCACCCCTCCCACCCCAGCGGCGTCCTACAATGAGCAGTTCTTC.

The rearrangement uses TRBV6-5 and TRBJ2-1; the match to TRBD2 covers 12 bases. The CDR3 consists of 14 residues. In germline, CDR1 is MNHEY, CDR2 SVGAGI. V lost 5 bases and J lost 4; bases outside the gene matches: 0. The CDR3 bases are TGTGCCAGCAGTACTAGCGGGAGGTACAATGAGCAGTTCTTC. Its protein product is CASSTSGRYNEQFF.